One and the same sample provided the 11 T cell receptor beta chains below, sequenced in a study of vaccination and CD4 T cells after COVID-19. An Oncomine TCR Beta short-read assay was used to sequence the DNA from cultured CD4+ T cells. TCRdb independently ran MiXCR on the PCR reads; one entry per CDR3 protein. The data contain approximately 16,000 distinct CDR3 sequences, less than 45% of them singletons. No antigen has been assigned to these receptors. Described treatment: approximately 11-day PBMC culture with coronavirus spike peptide pools or control peptides (ViraFEST assay). The sequencing here drew on CD4+ T cells from blood, cultured in vitro, taken before SARS-CoV-2 vaccination. These receptors all stem from a human donor who received a COVID-19 vaccine.

The gene calls are TRBV11-1 and TRBJ2-3; D gene unclear. This CDR3 is built from 13 residues. V gave up 5 bases and J gave up 3 bases, with 9 bases separating them. Germline CDR1 reads SGHAT; CDR2 reads FQDESV (reference sequence). CDR3 nucleotide sequence: TGTGCCAGCAGCATTGACGGTACAGATACGCAGTATTTT. Its protein is CASSIDGTDTQYF.

The chain employs TRBV14 and TRBJ1-2; D not certain. The CDR3 is 13 residues long. V was clipped by 3 bases and J by 6 bases, with 11 bases between them. Germline CDR1 SGHDN, CDR2 FVKESK. CDR3 residues: CASSQTSADGYTF. Written as DNA, the CDR3 is TGTGCCAGCAGCCAGACCTCAGCAGATGGCTACACCTTC.

This chain connects TRBV7-9 to TRBJ1-2; D remains unclear. Germline values: CDR1 SEHNR, CDR2 FQNEAQ (reference sequence). Trimming cost V 3 bases and J 5 bases, with 16 bases left between them. This CDR3 spans 15 amino acids. CDR3 DNA: TGTGCCAGCAGCTTCTCCGGATCGTTCCGGTATGGCTACACCTTC. Its translation is CASSFSGSFRYGYTF.

This rearrangement joins TRBV12-3 or TRBV12-4 to TRBJ1-3; D is unresolved. The CDR3 spans 16 residues. V was pared by 4 bases and J by 2 bases, with 15 bases between. The CDR3 nucleotides are TGTGCCAGCAGTTCTACCGCCTTCGGACCTGGAAACACCATATATTTT. Translating gives CASSSTAFGPGNTIYF.

The chain employs TRBV20-1 and TRBJ1-5, with 9 nucleotides matching TRBD1. This CDR3 has 14 residues. V dropped 5 bases and J dropped 1; count of bases not matched to a gene: 3. The germline CDR1 and CDR2 sequences are DFQATT and SNEGSKA (reference sequence). CDR3 protein: CSAGGQGSNQPQHF. The CDR3 coding sequence is TGCAGTGCTGGGGGACAGGGAAGCAATCAGCCCCAGCATTTT.

This clonotype was seen a few times. The rearrangement uses TRBV28 and TRBJ1-5; 9 nucleotides align to TRBD1. The junction had 9 bases not matched to a gene; V was cut back by 6 bases and J by 6 bases. Germline V gives CDR1 MDHEN, CDR2 SYDVKM. The CDR3 covers 15 residues. The CDR3 loop is CASRPTGGLGQPQHF. The CDR3 DNA reads as TGTGCCAGCAGGCCGACAGGGGGGTTAGGTCAGCCCCAGCATTTT.

This chain uses TRBV12-3 or TRBV12-4 with TRBJ1-6, with 7 nucleotides matching TRBD1. Losses at the gene ends were 6 bases for V and 7 bases for J; bases not matched to a gene: 9. The CDR3 totals 15 residues. CDR3 sequence: CASSPTGTENSPLHF. The CDR3 region has the DNA TGTGCCAGCAGCCCAACCGGGACAGAAAATTCACCCCTCCACTTT.

V gene TRBV19 combines with J gene TRBJ1-5; D not resolved. Deletions cut 4 bases from V and 2 bases from J, with 18 bases between. Germline CDR1 is LNHDA and CDR2 is SQIVND (reference sequence). CDR3 length: 17 amino acids. Here the CDR3 reads CASSTREGGLGNQPQHF. The CDR3 nucleotides are TGTGCCAGTAGTACGAGGGAAGGCGGATTGGGCAATCAGCCCCAGCATTTT.

The table lists this clonotype with a few counts. This chain connects TRBV10-3 to TRBJ2-3, with no clear D. V gave up 2 bases and J gave up 1 base, with 10 bases separating them. Germline CDR1 ENHRY, CDR2 SYGVKD. The CDR3 extends over 15 amino acids. CDR3 in DNA: TGTGCCATCAGTGAGACCCCTCAACGCACAGATACGCAGTATTTT. Amino acids: CAISETPQRTDTQYF.

The chain uses TRBV6-5 and TRBJ2-5, with D perhaps assigned TRBD1 or TRBD2 (6 bases each). Germline V CDR1 and CDR2: MNHEY, SVGAGI. This CDR3 spans 16 amino acids. The V gene lost 0 bases and the J gene lost 5 bases, with 16 bases spanning the gap. The CDR3 here is CASSYSSWGARETQYF. In nucleotides, the CDR3 is TGTGCCAGCAGTTACTCGAGTTGGGGGGCTCGGGAGACCCAGTACTTC.

This chain connects TRBV19 to TRBJ1-3; perhaps TRBD1 as D (5 bases). The CDR3 runs 15 residues. CDR1 is LNHDA and CDR2 is SQIVND in the germline V gene (reference sequence). Trimming shortened V by 6 bases and J by 0 bases, and 12 bases separated the two germline ends. CDR3 in amino acids: CASSLDSVSGNTIYF. The CDR3, as DNA: TGTGCCAGTAGCCTTGACAGCGTCTCTGGAAACACCATATATTTT. The full variable domain, with the rest looked up from reference TRBV19 and TRBJ1-3, is DGGITQSPKYLFRKEGQNVTLSCEQNLNHDAMYWYRQDPGQGLRLIYYSQIVNDFQKGDIAEGYSVSREKKESFPLTVTSAQKNPTAFYLCASSLDSVSGNTIYFGEGSWLTVV.